Listed below are T cell receptor beta chains from one sample, sequenced in a study of CD8 T cells in ankylosing spondylitis. TCRdb recomputed calls from the 5' RACE reads with MiXCR, one row per CDR3 protein. The data show 270,000 or so distinct CDR3 sequences, over 15% seen once. The sample comprised blood, either unsorted or a sorted T cell fraction (not recorded which). Receptor source: a male donor with ankylosing spondylitis or in good health (not recorded which). Each CDR3 is given with its conserved first and last residue. D genes are given only for firm matches. The size entry is marked missing in some rows and otherwise reads once, few, many or a size class.

>TRBV27|TRBJ1-1|.|few
CASSLTGWGGGTEAFF
TGTGCCAGCAGTTTAACGGGGTGGGGGGGAGGCACTGAAGCTTTCTTT
>TRBV4-3|TRBJ2-1|.|few
CASSHGLGANEQFF
TGCGCCAGCAGCCACGGGCTCGGGGCGAATGAGCAGTTCTTC
>TRBV3-1|TRBJ1-1|.|.
CASSQPIGGGSEAFF
TGTGCCAGCAGCCAACCTATCGGGGGCGGGTCTGAAGCTTTCTTT
>TRBV19|TRBJ2-7|.|.
CASSLRGTAVSYEQYF
TGTGCCAGTAGTCTTAGAGGGACGGCAGTCTCCTACGAGCAGTACTTC
>TRBV4-3|TRBJ2-2|.|.
CASSKYRASNTGELFF
TGCGCCAGCAGCAAGTACAGGGCTTCGAACACCGGGGAGCTGTTTTTT
>TRBV4-3|TRBJ2-1|.|.
CASSQGGLLYNEQFF
TGCGCCAGCAGCCAAGGGGGCCTGCTATACAATGAGCAGTTCTTC
>TRBV5-1|TRBJ2-5|.|few
CASSLDGVVGAETQYF
TGCGCCAGCAGCTTGGATGGCGTCGTGGGTGCAGAGACCCAGTACTTC
>TRBV6-5|TRBJ2-5|TRBD2|.
CASSYSALSGKETQYF
TGTGCCAGCAGTTACTCCGCGTTGAGCGGGAAGGAGACCCAGTACTTC
>TRBV12-3/TRBV12-4|TRBJ2-5|.|.
CASSSPTIQETQYF
TGTGCCAGCAGTTCCCCGACAATACAAGAGACCCAGTACTTC
>TRBV4-1|TRBJ1-1|.|.
CASSQDLGVYTEAFF
TGCGCCAGCAGCCAAGATCTCGGGGTGTACACTGAAGCTTTCTTT
>TRBV7-8|TRBJ1-2|.|.
CASSLERQLHNYGYTF
TGTGCCAGCAGCTTAGAGCGACAACTGCATAACTATGGCTACACCTTC
>TRBV29-1|TRBJ2-3|.|.
CSVDLAASTDTQYF
TGCAGCGTTGACCTAGCAGCTAGCACAGATACGCAGTATTTT
>TRBV7-9|TRBJ2-1|.|few
CASSFRLGILDEQFF
TGTGCCAGCAGCTTCCGACTAGGAATCCTCGATGAGCAGTTCTTC
>TRBV14|TRBJ2-7|.|.
CASSQERMSGAGSYEQYF
TGTGCCAGCAGCCAAGAGAGAATGTCAGGGGCTGGGTCCTACGAGCAGTACTTC
>TRBV7-9|TRBJ2-7|.|few
CASSSTSYEQYF
TGTGCCAGCAGCTCCACTTCCTACGAGCAGTACTTC
>TRBV12-3/TRBV12-4|TRBJ2-2|TRBD2|few
CASSQGTSDTGELFF
TGTGCCAGCAGCCAAGGGACTAGCGACACCGGGGAGCTGTTTTTT
>TRBV12-3/TRBV12-4|TRBJ2-7|TRBD1|few
CASAPTGYIDEQYF
TGTGCCAGCGCCCCGACAGGGTACATCGACGAGCAGTACTTC
>TRBV28|TRBJ2-1|TRBD1|.
CASSLFRDRTVLWQFF
TGTGCCAGCAGTTTATTCCGGGACAGGACCGTTTTGTGGCAGTTCTTC
>TRBV5-1|TRBJ1-2|.|many
CASSSEGPNYGYTF
TGCGCCAGCAGCTCGGAGGGTCCTAACTATGGCTACACCTTC
>TRBV9|TRBJ2-1|.|.
CASSVFYSSYNEQFF
TGTGCCAGCAGCGTTTTTTATAGCTCCTACAATGAGCAGTTCTTC
>TRBV4-1|TRBJ1-1|TRBD1|.
CASSQTGVGNTEAFF
TGCGCCAGCAGCCAAACAGGGGTTGGAAACACTGAAGCTTTCTTT
>TRBV3-1|TRBJ2-3|TRBD2|.
CASSPVAGGSDTQYF
TGTGCCAGCAGCCCCGTCGCAGGCGGGAGCGATACGCAGTATTTT
>TRBV7-2|TRBJ1-1|.|few
CASSLAAGNTEAFF
TGTGCCAGCAGCTTAGCTGCAGGGAACACTGAAGCTTTCTTT
>TRBV4-1|TRBJ1-4|.|many
CASSQGQDPVEKLFF
TGCGCCAGCAGCCAAGGACAGGATCCGGTCGAAAAACTGTTTTTT
>TRBV7-9|TRBJ2-3|TRBD2|.
CASLAGGPGTDTQYF
TGTGCCAGCTTAGCGGGAGGGCCCGGCACAGATACGCAGTATTTT
>TRBV7-3|TRBJ1-1|TRBD1|.
CASSPSTGESTEAFF
TGTGCCAGCAGCCCCTCGACAGGGGAGAGCACTGAAGCTTTCTTT
>TRBV4-3|TRBJ2-5|.|.
CASSQGIGMETQYF
TGCGCCAGCAGCCAAGGCATAGGGATGGAGACCCAGTACTTC
>TRBV5-4|TRBJ2-1|TRBD2|few
CASSYPGLDANEQFF
TGTGCCAGCAGTTATCCGGGACTAGATGCGAATGAGCAGTTCTTC
>TRBV13|TRBJ2-1|TRBD2|.
CASSFGSGTWNEQFF
TGTGCCAGCAGCTTTGGTAGCGGGACATGGAATGAGCAGTTCTTC
>TRBV12-3/TRBV12-4|TRBJ2-1|.|many
CASRASRGEQFF
TGTGCCAGCAGAGCCTCCCGGGGTGAGCAGTTCTTC
>TRBV28|TRBJ2-5|TRBD2|few
CASRRLAGGGETQYF
TGTGCCAGCAGGAGATTAGCGGGAGGTGGAGAGACCCAGTACTTC
>TRBV5-1|TRBJ2-7|.|once
CASSFTGAPYEQYF
TGCGCCAGCAGCTTTACAGGCGCCCCCTACGAGCAGTACTTC
>TRBV29-1|TRBJ2-2|TRBD1|many
CSVAGTDYTGELFF
TGCAGCGTTGCCGGGACAGATTACACCGGGGAGCTGTTTTTT
>TRBV7-2|TRBJ2-1|.|.
CASSYSGLEQFF
TGTGCCAGCAGCTACTCGGGATTAGAGCAGTTCTTC
>TRBV12-3/TRBV12-4|TRBJ1-2|.|few
CASSLWAGAGYGYTF
TGTGCCAGCAGTTTATGGGCAGGGGCTGGCTATGGCTACACCTTC
>TRBV5-1|TRBJ2-1|TRBD1|few
CASSLDGTGEFF
TGCGCCAGCAGCTTGGACGGGACAGGGGAGTTCTTC
>TRBV6-1|TRBJ2-3|.|.
CASSEGIFASTDTQYF
TGTGCCAGCAGTGAGGGTATCTTTGCTAGCACAGATACGCAGTATTTT